The sequence of this T cell receptor beta chain was determined in a study of blood T cell repertoires in COVID-19 (dated by TCRdb to about 2020). With respect to the entire study: Samples from collaborators originated in the United States, Italy and Spain and spanned both the acute and convalescent phases of COVID-19. The material from the prospective study consisted of cDNA or gDNA derived from T cells, B-cell-depleted T cells, or PBMCs. Deeply sampled blood TCRbeta repertoires from subjects exposed to, actively infected with, or recovered from COVID-19 were included in the dataset. A freely available public database, intended as a resource for researchers studying the immune response to SARS-CoV-2, is where the repertoires were released. The samples were drawn from two sources: the first 160 participants of the ongoing ImmuneRACE study, and 950 to 1,500 subjects contributed by 6 global collaborators. The sample metadata nearly always contained a de-identified subject ID, COVID-19 status, age in years and sex. Where available, HLA class I and class II types were taken from metadata supplied by the sample provider and were not determined by assay-based typing. Results and caveats for the whole study, not just this receptor: Clinical and demographic metadata were provided uncurated, with the amount varying by source and participant.

A single count supports this clone. This receptor's antigen is unknown. Base qualities were left out, and no much larger clone turns up one base away. The immunoSEQ Assay, a bias-controlled multiplex PCR, was used to amplify TCRbeta CDR3 regions from genomic DNA. As for the original processing: The number of nucleated cells in each sample was estimated from the amplification of reference gene primers within the assay. Sequence reads were collapsed and filtered to measure the absolute abundance of every unique TCRbeta CDR3 rearrangement. For each sample, productive Simpson clonality was calculated as the square root of Simpson's diversity index over productive rearrangements. TCRdb carries this immuneACCESS record with in-frame sequences only. Its versions omit some clonotypes, under half of them owing to an unresolved V gene in the studies checked, with the rest unexplained. The DNA gave D and trimming, while V, J and clone size come from that table. This sample lists 95,000 or so clones; roughly 80% were detected once. Approximately 25% of the sample comes from the top ten.

The collaborating institutions used their own protocols to collect whole blood in K2EDTA tubes. For TCRbeta analysis, collaborator samples were shipped as frozen whole blood, as isolated PBMCs, or as DNA extracted from either sample type. Here V drops 3 bases and J drops 6 bases, and the junction holds 3 bases not matched to any gene. Sequences SGHNT (CDR1) and YYREEE (CDR2) are obtained from the germline V gene (reference sequence). The CDR3 covers 14 residues, taking in both the cysteine and the phenylalanine. Only the CDR3 part of the read is kept: 42 bases, read in frame from the first base. The rearranged chain carries TRBV5-4 and TRBJ2-1, with 10 bases in between that match TRBD1. This clonotype was sampled from an elderly man with active or convalescent COVID-19. Sequenced material: peripheral blood. The CDR3 reads CASSSTGGANEQFF. The sequenced DNA is TGTGCCAGCAGCTCGACAGGGGGCGCCAATGAGCAGTTCTTC.